This TCR beta chain originates from a study of prognosis after radiotherapy for stage I lung cancer. Study summary: 13 men and about 6 women, aged roughly 50 to 90 and with a median age of approximately 70 years, made up the patients. Overall study findings and caveats: Stereotactic body radiation therapy was followed by fewer unique TCR clones, median roughly 10,000 versus 7,000.

From genomic DNA, two-round multiplex PCR was used to amplify TCR beta CDR3. Round one of PCR was performed, and it used primers specific to each TRBV and TRBJ gene. Universal primers primed the second round of PCR. TCRdb fed the multiplex PCR reads into MiXCR, producing one record per CDR3 protein. The sample contains 31,000 or so distinct CDR3 sequences, approximately 46% of which appear only once. With respect to this clonotype: Antigen unknown.

Investigators drew about 6 milliliters of peripheral blood at each of two time points. Sequencing was performed on PBMCs, taken before or after stereotactic body radiation therapy (not recorded which). The TCR was taken from a donor over 45 with non-small cell lung cancer.

CDR3 protein: CAWSGYTGRYRSSGETQYF. CDR3 DNA: TGTGCCTGGAGTGGTTACACAGGTCGTTACAGGTCATCGGGAGAGACCCAGTACTTC. The rearrangement joins TRBV30 to TRBJ2-5, with a weak D call TRBD1 (5 bases). V lost 1 base and J lost 4, with 28 bases in between. CDR1 is GTSNPN, CDR2 SVGIG, per germline (reference sequence). The CDR3 has 19 amino acids.